The 10 T cell receptor beta chains reported below all come from one sample, sequenced in a study of spatial heterogeneity in lung cancer. Documented time point: sample taken at primary tumor resection. Unsorted whole RNA of tumor, nontumor lung or frozen PBMC was sequenced. TCRdb ran MiXCR on the 5' RACE reads and lists one entry per CDR3 protein. The top ten hold around 25% of the sample, which has more than 30,000 distinct CDR3 sequences, 5.2% seen once. The source was PBMCs, collected at surgery. The source of these receptors is a female donor with early-stage non-small cell lung cancer.

This clonotype occurred many times. V gene TRBV18 combines with J gene TRBJ1-2; 7 bases line up with TRBD1. V shed 3 bases and J 3 bases; nucleotides not matched to a gene: 7. The germline V gene encodes CDR1 KGHSH and CDR2 LQKENI. The CDR3 runs to 15 residues. As DNA, the CDR3 is TGTGCCAGCTCACCGGACCGGACAGGCGACTATGGCTACACCTTC. Its translation: CASSPDRTGDYGYTF.

This clonotype is categorized as medium-sized (0.01 to 0.1%). The chain links TRBV6-6 to TRBJ1-2; D is perhaps TRBD1 (6 bases). Germline-derived CDR1 and CDR2 are MNHNY and SVGAGI (reference sequence). Trimming shortened V by 7 bases and J by 2 bases, and 14 bases separated the two germline ends. The CDR3 has 14 amino acids. The CDR3 sequence: CASTRPGANYGYTF. CDR3 in DNA: TGTGCCAGCACCAGGCCGGGGGCGAACTATGGCTACACCTTC.

This sequence joins TRBV28 and TRBJ2-7; D gene uncertain. The germline V and J ends were trimmed by 3 bases and 1 base, with 16 bases remaining between them. The CDR3 is 16 amino acids. CDR1 MDHEN and CDR2 SYDVKM come from the germline V gene. As DNA, the CDR3 is TGTGCCAGCAGTTTGTACGGAAAAGGAAAATCCTACGAGCAGTACTTC. This sequence encodes CASSLYGKGKSYEQYF.

This clonotype came up a few times. The genes are TRBV19 and TRBJ2-7; D not certain. Deletions cut 4 bases from V and 3 bases from J, with 7 bases between. The CDR3 length is 12 residues. Germline V lookup: CDR1 LNHDA, CDR2 SQIVND (reference sequence). The CDR3 DNA sequence: TGTGCCAGTAGTAGCCGGAGCTACGAGCAGTACTTC. Translated, it gives CASSSRSYEQYF. Using reference TRBV19 and TRBJ2-7 for the parts outside the CDR3, the full variable domain is DGGITQSPKYLFRKEGQNVTLSCEQNLNHDAMYWYRQDPGQGLRLIYYSQIVNDFQKGDIAEGYSVSREKKESFPLTVTSAQKNPTAFYLCASSSRSYEQYFGPGTRLTVT.

This clonotype has ten or more counts. V gene TRBV11-1 combines with J gene TRBJ2-6; 7 bases match TRBD1. Germline V gives CDR1 SGHAT, CDR2 FQDESV (reference sequence). V lost 5 bases to trimming and J lost 0 bases; unmatched junction nucleotides: 4. The CDR3 length is 16 residues. The CDR3 loop reads CASSNRGSSGANVLTF. The DNA for the CDR3 is TGTGCCAGCAGCAACAGGGGAAGCTCTGGGGCCAACGTCCTGACTTTC.

This clonotype occurred a few times. The chain employs TRBV7-3 and TRBJ2-1; maybe TRBD1 (5 bases). Germline V CDR1 and CDR2: SGHTA, FQGTGA. This CDR3 is built from 14 residues. V lost 4 bases, J lost 10 bases, and 17 bases lay in between. CDR3 DNA sequence: TGTGCCAGCAGCTATGGCCCCTCACAGGAAGAGCAGTTCTTC. Translation: CASSYGPSQEEQFF.

The chain joins TRBV4-1 to TRBJ2-1; no clear D. Trimming stripped 2 bases from V and 5 bases from J, with 13 bases between. The CDR3 spans 15 residues. Per the germline V gene, CDR1 is MGHRA and CDR2 is YSYEKL. The CDR3: CASSQSLLLDNEQFF. The CDR3 nucleotides read TGCGCCAGCAGCCAATCCTTACTATTAGACAATGAGCAGTTCTTC.

This chain uses TRBV20-1 with TRBJ2-7; D is tentatively TRBD1 or TRBD2 (6 bases each). In germline, CDR1 is DFQATT, CDR2 SNEGSKA (reference sequence). The CDR3 is 15 amino acids. Trimming removed 0 bases from V and 4 bases from J, with 16 bases in between. The CDR3 DNA sequence: TGCAGTGCTAGAGATCCGAGGGGGGCGGCATACGAGCAGTACTTC. Residues: CSARDPRGAAYEQYF.

This clonotype was detected many times. The V and J genes are TRBV28 and TRBJ2-6; D uncertain. Per the germline V gene, CDR1 is MDHEN and CDR2 is SYDVKM. The CDR3 consists of 17 residues. Trimming left V 5 bases short and J 0 bases short, with 14 bases between. The CDR3 sequence: CASSEAGAFSGANVLTF. Written as DNA, the CDR3 is TGTGCCAGCAGTGAGGCAGGCGCCTTCTCTGGGGCCAACGTCCTGACTTTC. The variable domain in full, completed from reference TRBV28 and TRBJ2-6, reads DVKVTQSSRYLVKRTGEKVFLECVQDMDHENMFWYRQDPGLGLRLIYFSYDVKMKEKGDIPEGYSVSREKKERFSLILESASTNQTSMYLCASSEAGAFSGANVLTFGAGSRLTVL.

This clonotype was seen ten or more times. This chain uses TRBV2 with TRBJ1-6; TRBD1 is a possible D gene (5 bases). This CDR3 spans 15 amino acids. Germline V CDR1 and CDR2: SNHLY, FYNNEI. V was clipped by 11 bases and J by 0 bases, with 14 bases between them. CDR3 in DNA: TGTGCCGGCGGGACCGAGAGCTCCTATAATTCACCCCTCCACTTT. Translating it yields CAGGTESSYNSPLHF.